This T cell receptor (beta chain) emerged from a study of blood T cell repertoires in COVID-19. Study information: Researchers got acute and convalescent COVID-19 samples from the United States, Italy and Spain. T cells, B-cell-depleted T cells, or PBMCs provided the cDNA or gDNA that served as material.

Profiled with immunoSEQ multiplex PCR; TCRdb holds only in-frame clones, not every one. The sample has 95,000 to 100,000 clones; 85% are singletons. This CDR3 is built from 12 residues. V was pared by 9 bases and J by 0 bases, with 2 bases of the junction left unmatched. The V gene's germline CDR1 is SGHKS and CDR2 YYEKEE (reference sequence). The sample comprised peripheral blood. The chain recombines TRBV5-5 with TRBJ2-7; 8 nucleotides line up with TRBD2. This sequence was found in a woman aged 70-85 years with active or convalescent COVID-19. The CDR3 sequence is CATAGGSYEQYF. DNA for the CDR3: TGTGCCACTGCGGGAGGCTCCTACGAGCAGTACTTC.